A single count supports the clone carrying this T cell receptor beta chain. The data belong to a study of T cell responses to AZD1222 COVID-19 vaccine. Libraries were prepared by immunoSEQ multiplex PCR; TCRdb keeps only in-frame clonotypes and omits some of them. This table has roughly 130,000 clones, 70% to 90% appearing once. This CDR3 spans 14 amino acids. CDR1 is LNHDA, CDR2 SQIVND, per germline (reference sequence). V dropped 9 bases and J dropped 5 bases, with 16 bases sitting between them. The sample consisted of peripheral blood, taken on day 0 of AZD1222 vaccination. The V gene is TRBV19, the J gene TRBJ2-2, with D tentatively TRBD2 (6 bases). The TCR was taken from an adult in good health. The chain's CDR3 is CASAGGGGTGELFF. CDR3 DNA: TGTGCCAGCGCCGGGGGAGGCGGGACCGGGGAGCTGTTTTTT.